Reported below is one T cell receptor (beta chain). Method: immunoSEQ multiplex PCR; TCRdb's copy keeps in-frame clones and lacks some. The table includes 150,000 to 200,000 clones, roughly nine tenths detected once. This record comes from a study of blood T cell repertoires in COVID-19. Germline V gene data show CDR1 as LGHNA and CDR2 as YSLEER. Deletions cut 1 base from V and 2 bases from J, with 10 bases between. This CDR3 region has 15 residues. The receptor's source is a man in his 70s with active or convalescent COVID-19. Sequencing was performed on peripheral blood. This chain links TRBV4-3 with TRBJ2-3; a possible D gene is TRBD1 (5 bases). CDR3 amino acids: CASSQAPGPTDTQYF. In nucleotides, the CDR3 is TGCGCCAGCAGCCAAGCCCCAGGGCCCACAGATACGCAGTATTTT.